Each of the 30 T cell receptor beta chains below was sequenced from the same sample in a study of T cell responses to AZD1222 COVID-19 vaccine. TCRdb's table, derived via immunoSEQ multiplex PCR, lists solely in-frame clones and lacks some. Counted here are approximately 49,000 clones, more than 65% occurring once; the ten biggest clones make up 20% to 25%. This specimen consisted of peripheral blood, obtained on day 0 of MenACWY control vaccination. These receptors were collected from an adult in good health.

The rearrangement joins TRBV6-1 to TRBJ1-5, with a tentative D call TRBD1 (5 bases). The CDR3 runs 13 residues. Germline CDR1 MNHNS, CDR2 SASEGT. Trimming took 1 base from V and 11 from J, leaving 12 bases between them. CDR3 nucleotide sequence: TGTGCCAGCAGTGAAGGGGGCCGGACGACCCAGCATTTT. Translation gives CASSEGGRTTQHF.

The chain links TRBV5-1 to TRBJ1-2; D may be TRBD1 (5 bases). With 2 bases removed from V and 3 bases from J, the gap between germline ends came to 20 bases. Per germline, CDR1 SGHRS and CDR2 YFSETQ. The CDR3 loop spans 17 amino acids. CDR3 nucleotide sequence: TGCGCCAGCAGCTTTTCTACGACCGGGTGGGGGGACTATGGCTACACCTTC. Its translation is CASSFSTTGWGDYGYTF.

The chain is built from TRBV7-9 and TRBJ1-1; the D is unclear. The CDR3 is 14 amino acids. The V gene's germline CDR1 is SEHNR and CDR2 FQNEAQ (reference sequence). V shed 5 bases and J shed 1 base, with 11 bases lying between them. CDR3 sequence (DNA): TGTGCCAGCAGCCCACGGGCCGGGAACACTGAAGCTTTCTTT. Translation: CASSPRAGNTEAFF.

This clone appeared a few times. This chain joins TRBV11-2 and TRBJ1-1; the D is unclear. There are 14 residues in the CDR3. Trimming removed 7 bases at V and 1 base at J, with 13 bases between. Germline CDR1 is SGHAT and CDR2 is FQNNGV. The CDR3 nucleotides are TGTGCCAGCACCCCCGGGCCGGCGAACACTGAAGCTTTCTTT. Its protein is CASTPGPANTEAFF.

The V and J genes are TRBV6-1 and TRBJ2-3; D may be TRBD1 or TRBD2 (5 bases each). V lost 1 base and J 6 bases, leaving 17 bases between the germline ends. Germline CDR1 reads MNHNS; CDR2 reads SASEGT. This CDR3 spans 16 amino acids. The CDR3 region has the DNA TGTGCCAGCAGTGAAGGCCCGGCCCAGGGCGGGGATACGCAGTATTTT. As protein: CASSEGPAQGGDTQYF.

The chain employs TRBV3-1 (or the pseudogene TRBV3-2) and TRBJ1-2; 8 nucleotides match TRBD1. Trimming cost V 0 bases and J 3 bases; bases outside gene matches: 3. Germline V gives CDR1 LGHDT, CDR2 YNNKEL (reference sequence). The CDR3 contains 15 residues. CDR3 residues: CASSQDQGAYYGYTF. CDR3 coding DNA: TGTGCCAGCAGCCAAGATCAGGGGGCTTACTATGGCTACACCTTC.

The chain joins TRBV2 to TRBJ2-7; 15 bases map to TRBD2. V was pared by 6 bases and J by 7 bases, with 16 bases of the junction left unmatched. The CDR3 totals 18 residues. Germline CDR1 is SNHLY and CDR2 is FYNNEI. Written as DNA, the CDR3 is TGTGCCAGCAGGGCAGCCGGACTAGCGGGAGGGCCGATAGGAGAGCAGTACTTC. Amino acids: CASRAAGLAGGPIGEQYF.

The gene calls are TRBV28 and TRBJ2-7; TRBD2 matches 14 bases. Germline lookup yields CDR1 MDHEN and CDR2 SYDVKM. The CDR3 extends over 18 amino acids. V was pared by 6 bases and J by 0 bases, with 10 bases of the junction left unmatched. CDR3 amino acids: CASSRGGLAGAHSYEQYF. CDR3 sequence (DNA): TGTGCCAGCAGCAGGGGGGGACTAGCGGGAGCCCACTCCTACGAGCAGTACTTC.

The chain is built from TRBV28 and TRBJ2-7; 7 bases agree with TRBD1. Germline CDR1 and CDR2: MDHEN and SYDVKM. V lost 3 bases and J lost 1; bases outside the gene matches: 24. The CDR3 is 21 amino acids. The chain's CDR3 is CASSFKLATTRDRESSYEQYV. DNA of the CDR3: TGTGCCAGCAGTTTCAAATTAGCGACTACCCGGGACAGAGAATCATCCTACGAGCAGTACGTC.

This sequence joins TRBV7-8 and TRBJ2-5; tentatively, D is TRBD2 (6 bases). V was clipped by 6 bases and J by 0 bases, with 20 bases between them. Germline loops: CDR1 SGHVS, CDR2 FQNEAQ. This CDR3 has 17 amino acids. CDR3 region: CASRHFRVADNQETQYF. The CDR3 nucleotides read TGTGCCAGCAGGCACTTTCGGGTAGCGGATAACCAAGAGACCCAGTACTTC.

This clone was seen a single time. V and J are TRBV5-6 and TRBJ2-5; unclear D gene. The V gene lost 1 base and the J gene lost 0 bases, with 7 bases spanning the gap. Germline V lookup: CDR1 SGHDT, CDR2 YYEEEE. The CDR3 extends over 14 amino acids. The CDR3 sequence: CASSLLEYQETQYF. The CDR3 DNA is TGTGCCAGCAGCTTGTTAGAGTACCAAGAGACCCAGTACTTC.

This chain uses TRBV12-3 or TRBV12-4 with TRBJ2-4, with no clear D. The CDR3 is 13 residues long. The V end was cut by 4 bases, the J end by 5 bases, with 9 bases between. This chain's CDR3 is CASSSRVENIQYF. The CDR3 DNA follows: TGTGCCAGCAGTTCAAGGGTGGAAAACATTCAGTACTTC.

This sequence joins TRBV28 and TRBJ1-6; D unclear. V was cut by 3 bases and J by 7 bases, with 7 bases left in between. This CDR3 region has 13 residues. Per germline, CDR1 MDHEN and CDR2 SYDVKM. In DNA form, the CDR3 reads TGTGCCAGCAGTTTGCTAGGGAATTCACCCCTCCACTTT. It yields the protein CASSLLGNSPLHF.

The chain links TRBV12-5 to TRBJ1-6, with a possible D match to TRBD1 (5 bases). Trimming left V 6 bases short and J 9 bases short, with 18 bases between. The germline V gene has CDR1 LGHNT and CDR2 FRNRAP. This CDR3 contains 15 residues. DNA of the CDR3: TGTGCTAGTGGAACACCGGGACGGTTGGTTTCACCCCTCCACTTT. Translation: CASGTPGRLVSPLHF.

The V gene is TRBV4-1, the J gene TRBJ1-1; a possible D gene is TRBD1 (5 bases). V gave up 2 bases and J gave up 11 bases, with 15 bases separating them. The CDR3 sequence is 13 residues long. Germline CDR1 reads MGHRA; CDR2 reads YSYEKL. CDR3 loop: CASSQTGLIDAFF. In nucleotides, the CDR3 is TGCGCCAGCAGCCAAACAGGATTAATTGACGCTTTCTTT.

The chain links TRBV5-1 to TRBJ1-1; D is perhaps TRBD1 (6 bases). The germline V and J ends were trimmed by 9 bases and 4 bases, with 19 bases remaining between them. The CDR3 has 14 residues. Per germline, CDR1 SGHRS and CDR2 YFSETQ. Written as DNA, the CDR3 is TGCGCCACCGATAGAACAGGGAGTGGCACTGAAGCTTTCTTT. This translates into CATDRTGSGTEAFF.

The rearrangement joins TRBV24-1 to TRBJ2-3; D possibly corresponds to TRBD1 (5 bases). The V gene lost 9 bases and the J gene lost 6 bases, with 24 bases spanning the gap. CDR3 length: 16 residues. Germline CDR1 reads KGHDR; CDR2 reads SFDVKD. The CDR3 coding sequence is TGTGCCACCCCCGTCCCAGGGCTAGGGCTCGAGGATACGCAGTATTTT. This sequence encodes CATPVPGLGLEDTQYF.

The gene calls are TRBV2 and TRBJ1-6; D is uncertain. CDR1 is SNHLY, CDR2 FYNNEI, per germline. The CDR3 loop spans 13 amino acids. Trimming cost V 6 bases and J 5 bases, with 8 bases left between them. The DNA for the CDR3 is TGTGCCAGCAGCCCTGCCGATAATTCACCCCTCCACTTT. This gives the protein CASSPADNSPLHF.

This chain joins TRBV28 and TRBJ2-2; possible D gene TRBD1, 5 bases. This CDR3 region has 15 residues. Between the trimmed V and J ends, which lost 5 bases and 0 bases, there was a span of 10 bases. Per the germline V gene, CDR1 is MDHEN and CDR2 is SYDVKM. The CDR3 loop is CASSLMTANTGELFF. CDR3 sequence (DNA): TGTGCCAGCAGTCTTATGACAGCGAACACCGGGGAGCTGTTTTTT. Full variable domain (rest looked up from reference TRBV28 and TRBJ2-2): DVKVTQSSRYLVKRTGEKVFLECVQDMDHENMFWYRQDPGLGLRLIYFSYDVKMKEKGDIPEGYSVSREKKERFSLILESASTNQTSMYLCASSLMTANTGELFFGEGSRLTVL.

The chain is built from TRBV30 and TRBJ1-1; the match to TRBD1 covers 7 bases. With 2 bases clipped from V and 6 bases from J, the junction kept 9 bases outside the gene matches. Germline CDR1 GTSNPN, CDR2 SVGIG (reference sequence). This CDR3 has 14 residues. CDR3 coding DNA: TGTGCCTGGAGTTGGGTAGGGGGCGCGGCTGAAGCTTTCTTT. It specifies CAWSWVGGAAEAFF.

This CDR3 is CATGQGYSYEQYV. The CDR3 DNA reads TGTGCCACGGGACAGGGCTACTCCTACGAGCAGTACGTC. The chain joins TRBV12-3 or TRBV12-4 to TRBJ2-7, with 9 bases matching TRBD1. The CDR3 consists of 13 residues. Germline trimming cut 10 bases from V and 0 bases from J; bases unmatched to any gene: 4.

This rearrangement joins TRBV4-1 to TRBJ1-4; D not resolved. Germline V CDR1 and CDR2: MGHRA, YSYEKL. V shed 5 bases and J shed 4 bases, with 8 bases lying between them. This CDR3 comprises 13 residues. In DNA form, the CDR3 reads TGCGCCAGCAGCTCATTGGTTAATGAAAAACTGTTTTTT. This gives the protein CASSSLVNEKLFF.

V is TRBV5-4 and J is TRBJ1-6; 12 bases agree with TRBD1. The CDR3 runs to 17 residues. The germline CDR1 and CDR2 sequences are SGHNT and YYREEE (reference sequence). J lost 8 bases, V lost 4 bases, and 10 bases had no gene match. The CDR3 sequence: CASSPGTGGWMDSPLHF. CDR3 nucleotides: TGTGCCAGCAGCCCAGGGACAGGGGGCTGGATGGATTCACCCCTCCACTTT.

The CDR3 nucleotides read TGTGCCAGCAGCTACAGGGCAGGCTATGGCTACACCTTC. Its protein product is CASSYRAGYGYTF. The J gene is TRBJ1-2, the V gene TRBV12-3 or TRBV12-4; D is possibly TRBD1 (6 bases). This CDR3 contains 13 residues. The V end lost 6 bases, the J end lost 4 bases, and 12 bases lay between the germline ends.

This rearrangement joins TRBV15 to TRBJ2-7; maybe TRBD2 (6 bases). CDR1 and CDR2 from the germline V gene are LNHNV and YYDKDF (reference sequence). The V end was cut by 7 bases, the J end by 0 bases, with 22 bases between. This CDR3 contains 17 residues. CDR3 protein: CATKNVPILGSSYEQYV. Written as DNA, the CDR3 is TGTGCCACCAAAAATGTACCGATCCTCGGGAGCTCCTACGAGCAGTACGTC.

The CDR3: CATILDRAEAFF. CDR3 nucleotide sequence: TGTGCCACCATTCTGGACAGGGCTGAAGCTTTCTTT. The chain combines TRBV6-5 with TRBJ1-1, with TRBD1 matching over 8 bases. The junction had 7 bases not matched to a gene; V was cut back by 10 bases and J by 6 bases. CDR1 is MNHEY and CDR2 is SVGAGI in the germline V gene. This CDR3 region has 12 residues.

This rearrangement joins TRBV19 to TRBJ1-1, with D maybe TRBD1 (6 bases). Germline V CDR1 and CDR2: LNHDA, SQIVND (reference sequence). This CDR3 contains 14 residues. V dropped 3 bases and J dropped 5 bases, with 13 bases sitting between them. The chain's CDR3 is CASSIQPGETEAFF. CDR3 DNA sequence: TGTGCCAGTAGTATCCAGCCAGGGGAGACTGAAGCTTTCTTT.

The CDR3 region is CASLMGTGRNSPLHF. CDR3 in DNA: TGCGCCAGCCTGATGGGGACAGGGCGTAATTCACCCCTCCACTTT. The chain recombines TRBV10-2 with TRBJ1-6, with 9 bases aligning to TRBD1. From germline, CDR1 is WSHSY and CDR2 SAAADI. V was pared by 8 bases and J by 6 bases, with 8 bases of the junction left unmatched. The CDR3 has 15 amino acids.

Worth noting for this clone: Within the sample, other DNA sequences also encode this same CDR3. This CDR3 is CASSFVSSGANVLTF. The DNA of the CDR3 is TGTGCCAGCAGTTTTGTCAGCTCTGGGGCCAACGTCCTGACTTTC. The rearrangement links TRBV28 to TRBJ2-6; D remains unclear. The V gene's germline CDR1 is MDHEN and CDR2 SYDVKM. V was cut by 3 bases and J by 0 bases, with 6 bases left in between. The CDR3 totals 15 residues.

This clone was seen more than once but under ten times. This chain joins TRBV6-5 and TRBJ1-1, with a weak D call TRBD1 (6 bases). The V and J ends lost 6 bases and 3 bases respectively, with 14 bases between them. Germline values: CDR1 MNHEY, CDR2 SVGAGI. CDR3 length equals 14 residues. CDR3 loop: CASSLKQGYTEAFF. The CDR3 coding sequence is TGTGCCAGCAGCCTAAAACAGGGTTACACTGAAGCTTTCTTT.